This T cell receptor (beta chain) comes out of a study of CXCR3-negative and CXCR3-positive naive CD8 T cells. Study background: Roughly 140 million TRB reads in total, about 1.5 +/- 0.3 million per library.

The naive CD8+ gate required CD45RO-CCR7+CD27+CD95- phenotype. The CDR3 extends over 13 amino acids. Germline lookup yields CDR1 SGDLS and CDR2 YYNGEE. Comments on this clonotype: Its antigen is currently unknown.

With UMI labels, 5' RACE was used to prepare the TRB cDNA libraries. TCRdb re-called the 5' RACE reads and shows each CDR3 protein once, DNA omitted. The sample table includes about 130,000 distinct CDR3 sequences. The study's findings and limits: CXCR3-expressing naive cells carried TRB CDR3s more hydrophobic than those of CXCR3-negative naive cells. TRBV-TRBJ usage matched between naive CXCR3-negative and CXCR3-positive cells but not between memory cells.

Input material: naive CXCR3+ CD8+ T cells from blood. This sample's subset: CD45RO-CCR7+CD27+CD95- naive CD8+ T cells expressing CXCR3 (TNR3+). This receptor was identified in a human donor in good health. Some clones in this sample may be carry-over from other donors' samples. J is TRBJ1-1 and V is TRBV9; without DNA, the TCRdb call of TRBD1 cannot be checked. CDR3 sequence: CASSPRGGTEAFF.